This T cell receptor (beta chain) was sequenced during a study of blood T cell repertoires in COVID-19. The CDR3 sequence is 15 residues long. CDR1 and CDR2 (germline): LNHDA, SQIVND (reference sequence). V lost 3 bases and J 1 base, leaving 12 bases between the germline ends. Some clones are missing from TCRdb's copy, which holds only in-frame ones; the method was immunoSEQ multiplex PCR. This table has 150,000 to 200,000 clones, around four fifths appearing once. The rearrangement uses TRBV19 and TRBJ2-5, with D possibly matching TRBD1 (7 bases). The TCR was taken from a woman between 50 and 59 years old who had recovered from COVID-19. Sequences were obtained from PBMCs or T cells enriched from blood (not recorded which). The CDR3 bases are TGTGCCAGTAGTATCAGACAGGGACTCCAAGAGACCCAGTACTTC. Translation: CASSIRQGLQETQYF.